The clone carrying this TCR beta chain was recorded a few times. This sample was included in a study of CD8+ T cells in alopecia areata. Reverse transcribed after extraction, RNA yielded cDNA as the sequencing template. This table comes from immunoSEQ multiplex PCR, and its TCRdb copy is limited to in-frame clones, with some not included. The repertoire includes about 110,000 clones, approximately 59% of them detected once, and 20% to 25% sits in the top ten. The CDR3 totals 14 residues. CDR1 and CDR2 (germline): SGHDT, YYEEEE. Germline trimming cut 5 bases from V and 5 bases from J; bases unmatched to any gene: 9.

Sample: CD8+ T cells sorted from blood. V is TRBV5-6 and J is TRBJ2-7, with TRBD1 matching over 8 bases. The origin of this receptor is a human donor in good health. DNA for the CDR3: TGTGCCAGCAGTACCGGGACAGGACGCGACGAGCAGTACTTC. It specifies CASSTGTGRDEQYF.